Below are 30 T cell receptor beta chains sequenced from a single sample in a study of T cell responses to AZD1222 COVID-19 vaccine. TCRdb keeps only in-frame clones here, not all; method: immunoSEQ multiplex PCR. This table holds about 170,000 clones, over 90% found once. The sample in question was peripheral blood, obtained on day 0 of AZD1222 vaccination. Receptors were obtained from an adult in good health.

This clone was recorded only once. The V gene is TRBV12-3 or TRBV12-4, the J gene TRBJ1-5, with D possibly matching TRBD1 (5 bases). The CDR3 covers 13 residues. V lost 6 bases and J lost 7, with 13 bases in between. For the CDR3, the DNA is TGTGCCAGCAGCCCAGGGAATTTGCAGCCCCAGCATTTT. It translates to CASSPGNLQPQHF.

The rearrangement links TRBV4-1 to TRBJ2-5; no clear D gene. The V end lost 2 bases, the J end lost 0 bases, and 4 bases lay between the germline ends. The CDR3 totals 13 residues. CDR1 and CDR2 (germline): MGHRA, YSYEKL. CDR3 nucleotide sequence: TGCGCCAGCAGCCAATCGGACCAAGAGACCCAGTACTTC. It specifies CASSQSDQETQYF.

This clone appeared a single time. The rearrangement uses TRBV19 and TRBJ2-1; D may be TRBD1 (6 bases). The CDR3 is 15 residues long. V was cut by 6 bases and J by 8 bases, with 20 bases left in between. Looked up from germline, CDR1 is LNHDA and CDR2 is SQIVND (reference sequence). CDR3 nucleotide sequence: TGTGCCAGTAGACACCGGGACGGCAGGGGACATGAGCAGTTCTTC. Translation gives CASRHRDGRGHEQFF.

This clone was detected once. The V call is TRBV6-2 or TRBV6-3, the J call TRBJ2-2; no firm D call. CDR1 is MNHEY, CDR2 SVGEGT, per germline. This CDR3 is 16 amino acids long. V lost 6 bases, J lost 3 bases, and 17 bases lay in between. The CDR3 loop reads CASSHSSLSYTGELFF. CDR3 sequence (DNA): TGTGCCAGCAGCCATAGCAGCCTTTCTTACACCGGGGAGCTGTTTTTT.

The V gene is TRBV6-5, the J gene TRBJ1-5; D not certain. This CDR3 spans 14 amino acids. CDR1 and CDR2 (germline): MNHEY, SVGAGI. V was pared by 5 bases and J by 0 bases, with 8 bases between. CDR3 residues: CASSHYGSNQPQHF. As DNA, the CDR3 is TGTGCCAGCAGTCACTATGGTAGCAATCAGCCCCAGCATTTT.

This chain's CDR3 is CASSGSGHPMTYGYTF. The CDR3 DNA reads as TGTGCCAGCAGCGGATCAGGACACCCCATGACCTATGGCTACACCTTC. This chain uses TRBV9 with TRBJ1-2; D might be TRBD1 (5 bases). Trimming took off 3 bases at V and 4 bases at J, with 19 bases between the two ends. Germline V gives CDR1 SGDLS, CDR2 YYNGEE. The CDR3 is 16 amino acids. The full variable domain, in which reference TRBV9 and TRBJ1-2 provide the parts outside the CDR3, is DSGVTQTPKHLITATGQRVTLRCSPRSGDLSVYWYQQSLDQGLQFLIQYYNGEERAKGNILERFSAQQFPDLHSELNLSSLELGDSALYFCASSGSGHPMTYGYTFGSGTRLTVV.

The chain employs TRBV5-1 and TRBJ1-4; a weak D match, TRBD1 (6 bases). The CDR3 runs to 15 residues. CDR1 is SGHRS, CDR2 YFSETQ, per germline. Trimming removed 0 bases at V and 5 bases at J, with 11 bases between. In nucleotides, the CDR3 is TGCGCCAGCAGCTTGGGGCAGGGGAACAATGAAAAACTGTTTTTT. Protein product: CASSLGQGNNEKLFF.

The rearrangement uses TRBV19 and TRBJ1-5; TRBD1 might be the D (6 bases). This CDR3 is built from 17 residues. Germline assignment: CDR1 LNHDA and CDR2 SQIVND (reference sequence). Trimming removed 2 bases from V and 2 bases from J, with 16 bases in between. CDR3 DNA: TGTGCCAGTAGTATATCCAACCAGGGGCAGCGCAATCAGCCCCAGCATTTT. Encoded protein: CASSISNQGQRNQPQHF.

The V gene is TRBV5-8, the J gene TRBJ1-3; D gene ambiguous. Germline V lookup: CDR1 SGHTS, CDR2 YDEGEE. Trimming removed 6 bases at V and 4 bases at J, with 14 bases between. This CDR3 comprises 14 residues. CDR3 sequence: CASTPRYVGNTIYF. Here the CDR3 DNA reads TGTGCCAGCACCCCTCGTTACGTCGGAAACACCATATATTTT.

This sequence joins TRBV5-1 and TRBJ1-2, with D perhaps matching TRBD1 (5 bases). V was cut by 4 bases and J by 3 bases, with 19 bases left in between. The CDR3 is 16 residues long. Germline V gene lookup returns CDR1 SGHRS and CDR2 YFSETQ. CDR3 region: CASSPELGARDYGYTF. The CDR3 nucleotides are TGCGCCAGCAGCCCGGAATTAGGGGCGCGGGACTATGGCTACACCTTC.

The CDR3 DNA reads TGTGCCAGCAGCCAAGATCCCGGGACAGAATTAGGTAATGGCCAGCATTTT. It encodes CASSQDPGTELGNGQHF. The gene calls are TRBV4-2 and TRBJ1-5; TRBD1 aligns across 7 bases. The CDR3 is 17 residues long. Germline values: CDR1 LGHNA, CDR2 YNFKEQ. After removal of 0 bases from V and 12 bases from J, the junction contained 17 bases not matched to a gene.

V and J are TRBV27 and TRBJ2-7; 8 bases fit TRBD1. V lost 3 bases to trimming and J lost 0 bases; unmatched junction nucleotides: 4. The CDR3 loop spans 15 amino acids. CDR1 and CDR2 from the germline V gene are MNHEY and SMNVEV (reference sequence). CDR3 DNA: TGTGCCAGCAGTTTCTGGGACAGGTCCTCCTACGAGCAGTACTTC. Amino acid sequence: CASSFWDRSSYEQYF.

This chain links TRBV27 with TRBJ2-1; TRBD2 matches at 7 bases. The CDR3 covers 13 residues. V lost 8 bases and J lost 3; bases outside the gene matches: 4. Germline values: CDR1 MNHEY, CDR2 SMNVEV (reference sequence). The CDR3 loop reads CASGGLNYNEQFF. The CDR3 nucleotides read TGTGCCAGCGGGGGACTAAACTACAATGAGCAGTTCTTC.

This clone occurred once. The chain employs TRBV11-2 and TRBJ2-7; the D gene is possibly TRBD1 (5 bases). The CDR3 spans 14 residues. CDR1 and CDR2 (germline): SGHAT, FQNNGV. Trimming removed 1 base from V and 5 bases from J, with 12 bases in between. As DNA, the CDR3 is TGTGCCAGCAGCTTAGCACAGGTCGTACACGAGCAGTACTTC. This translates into CASSLAQVVHEQYF.

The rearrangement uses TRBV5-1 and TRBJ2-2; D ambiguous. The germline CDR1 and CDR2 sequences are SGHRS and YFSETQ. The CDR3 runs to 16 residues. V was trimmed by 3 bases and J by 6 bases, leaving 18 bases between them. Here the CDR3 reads CASSYPVRVEAGELFF. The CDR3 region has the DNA TGCGCCAGCAGCTATCCGGTTCGCGTAGAAGCCGGGGAGCTGTTTTTT.

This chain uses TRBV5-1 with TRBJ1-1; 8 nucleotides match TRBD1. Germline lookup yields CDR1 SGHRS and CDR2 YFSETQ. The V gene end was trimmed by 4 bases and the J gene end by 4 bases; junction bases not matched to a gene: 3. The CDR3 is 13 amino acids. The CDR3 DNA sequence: TGCGCCAGCAGCGGACAGGGTATCACTGAAGCTTTCTTT. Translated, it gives CASSGQGITEAFF.

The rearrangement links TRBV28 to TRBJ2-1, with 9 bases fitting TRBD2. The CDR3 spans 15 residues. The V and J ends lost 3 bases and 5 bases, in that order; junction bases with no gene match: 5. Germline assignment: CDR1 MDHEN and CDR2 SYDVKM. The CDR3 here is CASSFPAGGDNEQFF. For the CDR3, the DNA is TGTGCCAGCAGTTTCCCCGCGGGGGGGGACAATGAGCAGTTCTTC.

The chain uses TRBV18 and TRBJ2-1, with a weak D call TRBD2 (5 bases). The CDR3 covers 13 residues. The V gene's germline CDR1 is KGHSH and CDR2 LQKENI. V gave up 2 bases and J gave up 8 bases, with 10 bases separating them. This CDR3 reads CASSPIEGDEQFF. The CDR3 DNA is TGTGCCAGCTCACCAATTGAGGGTGATGAGCAGTTCTTC.

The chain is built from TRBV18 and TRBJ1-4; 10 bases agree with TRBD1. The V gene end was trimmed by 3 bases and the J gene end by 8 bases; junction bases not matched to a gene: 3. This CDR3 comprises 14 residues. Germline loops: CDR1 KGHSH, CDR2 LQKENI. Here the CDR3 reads CASSPGTGEEKLFF. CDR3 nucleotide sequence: TGTGCCAGCTCACCTGGGACAGGGGAGGAAAAACTGTTTTTT. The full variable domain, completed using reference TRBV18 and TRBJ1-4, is NAGVMQNPRHLVRRRGQEARLRCSPMKGHSHVYWYRQLPEEGLKFMVYLQKENIIDESGMPKERFSAEFPKEGPSILRIQQVVRGDSAAYFCASSPGTGEEKLFFGSGTQLSVL.

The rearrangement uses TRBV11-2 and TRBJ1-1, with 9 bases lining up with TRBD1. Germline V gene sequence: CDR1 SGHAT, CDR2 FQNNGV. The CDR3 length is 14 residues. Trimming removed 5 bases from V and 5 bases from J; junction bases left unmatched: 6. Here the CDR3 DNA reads TGTGCCAGCAGCCTGGGGACAGGGTCGACTGAAGCTTTCTTT. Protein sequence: CASSLGTGSTEAFF.

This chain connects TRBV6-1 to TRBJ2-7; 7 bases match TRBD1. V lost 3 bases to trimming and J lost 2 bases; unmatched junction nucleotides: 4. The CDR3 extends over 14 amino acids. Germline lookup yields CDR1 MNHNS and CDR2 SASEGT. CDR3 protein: CASSERGRAYEQYF. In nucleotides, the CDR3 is TGTGCCAGCAGTGAGAGGGGGCGAGCCTACGAGCAGTACTTC.

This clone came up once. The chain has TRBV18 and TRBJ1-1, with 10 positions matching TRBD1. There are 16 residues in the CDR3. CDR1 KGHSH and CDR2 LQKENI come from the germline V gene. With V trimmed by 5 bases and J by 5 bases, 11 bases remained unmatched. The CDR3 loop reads CASSSRQGARGTEAFF. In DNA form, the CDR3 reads TGTGCCAGCTCATCAAGACAGGGGGCGAGAGGTACTGAAGCTTTCTTT.

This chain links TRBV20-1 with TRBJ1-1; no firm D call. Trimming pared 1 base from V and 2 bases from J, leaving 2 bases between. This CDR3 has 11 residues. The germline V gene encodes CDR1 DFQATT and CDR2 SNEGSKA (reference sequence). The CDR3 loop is CSARANTEAFF. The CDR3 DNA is TGCAGTGCTAGAGCTAACACTGAAGCTTTCTTT.

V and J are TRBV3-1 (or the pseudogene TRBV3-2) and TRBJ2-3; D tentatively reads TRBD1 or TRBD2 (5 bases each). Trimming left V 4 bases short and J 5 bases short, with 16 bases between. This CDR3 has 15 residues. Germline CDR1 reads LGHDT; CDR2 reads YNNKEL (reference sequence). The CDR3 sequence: CASSLQSGLGDTQYF. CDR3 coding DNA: TGTGCCAGCAGCCTACAATCGGGGCTTGGAGATACGCAGTATTTT.

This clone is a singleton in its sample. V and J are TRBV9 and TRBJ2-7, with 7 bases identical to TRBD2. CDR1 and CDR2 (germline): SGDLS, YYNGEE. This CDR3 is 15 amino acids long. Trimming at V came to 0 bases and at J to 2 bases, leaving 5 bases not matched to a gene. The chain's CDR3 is CASSVGGSGAYEQYF. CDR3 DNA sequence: TGTGCCAGCAGCGTAGGCGGGAGTGGTGCCTACGAGCAGTACTTC.

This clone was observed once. The CDR3 DNA reads as TGTGCCAGCAGCTCCCCCCCCGGGAAGTTTAGCTCCTACGAGCAGTACTTC. The encoded protein is CASSSPPGKFSSYEQYF. V gene TRBV5-6 combines with J gene TRBJ2-7; D is perhaps TRBD2 (5 bases). V lost 3 bases and J 0 bases, leaving 19 bases between the germline ends. The CDR3 has 17 amino acids. Per germline, CDR1 SGHDT and CDR2 YYEEEE.

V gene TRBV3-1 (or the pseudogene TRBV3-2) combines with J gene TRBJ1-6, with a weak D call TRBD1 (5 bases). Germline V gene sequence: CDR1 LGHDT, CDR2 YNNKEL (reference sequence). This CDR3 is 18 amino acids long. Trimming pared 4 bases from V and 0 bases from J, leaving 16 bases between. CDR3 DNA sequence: TGTGCCAGCAGCCGTATCAGTGACAGCGTCTCCTATAATTCACCCCTCCACTTT. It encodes CASSRISDSVSYNSPLHF.

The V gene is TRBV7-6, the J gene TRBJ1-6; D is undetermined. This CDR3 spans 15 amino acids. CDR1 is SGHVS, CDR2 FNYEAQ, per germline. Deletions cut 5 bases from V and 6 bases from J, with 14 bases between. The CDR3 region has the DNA TGTGCCAGCAGCCCACAAAGGGCCTTTAATTCACCCCTCCACTTT. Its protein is CASSPQRAFNSPLHF.

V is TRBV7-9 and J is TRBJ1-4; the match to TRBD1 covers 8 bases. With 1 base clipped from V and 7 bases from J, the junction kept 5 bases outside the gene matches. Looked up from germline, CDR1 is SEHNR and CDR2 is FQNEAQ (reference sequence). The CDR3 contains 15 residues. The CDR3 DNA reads TGTGCCAGCAGCTTAGATAGGACAGGGAGTGAAAAACTGTTTTTT. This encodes CASSLDRTGSEKLFF.

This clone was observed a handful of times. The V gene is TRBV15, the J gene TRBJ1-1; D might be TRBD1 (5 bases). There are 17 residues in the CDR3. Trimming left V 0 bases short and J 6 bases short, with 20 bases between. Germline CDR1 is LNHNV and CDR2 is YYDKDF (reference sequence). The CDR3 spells CATSRDARRERGAEAFF. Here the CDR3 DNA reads TGTGCCACCAGCAGAGATGCTAGGCGCGAGAGAGGGGCTGAAGCTTTCTTT.